Below are 7 T cell receptor beta chains sequenced from a single sample in a study of T cell responses to AZD1222 COVID-19 vaccine. Method: immunoSEQ multiplex PCR; TCRdb's copy keeps in-frame clones and lacks some. This table holds 100,000 to 150,000 clones, around 89% found once. The sequenced sample was peripheral blood, obtained on day 0 of AZD1222 vaccination. Every receptor here comes from an adult in good health.

The rearrangement uses TRBV28 and TRBJ1-5; D ambiguous. Germline loops: CDR1 MDHEN, CDR2 SYDVKM. Trimming shortened V by 5 bases and J by 7 bases, and 9 bases separated the two germline ends. The CDR3 has 12 residues. CDR3 sequence reads: CASSPTLQPQHF. DNA of the CDR3: TGTGCCAGCAGTCCAACTCTACAGCCCCAGCATTTT.

The chain joins TRBV6-1 to TRBJ2-2, with a weak D call TRBD1 (5 bases). With 5 bases removed from V and 6 bases from J, the gap between germline ends came to 13 bases. This CDR3 has 14 amino acids. Germline CDR1 MNHNS, CDR2 SASEGT. The chain's CDR3 is CASSIQGIPGELFF. CDR3 DNA sequence: TGTGCCAGCAGTATTCAGGGAATACCCGGGGAGCTGTTTTTT.

The chain combines TRBV10-3 with TRBJ2-7; D perhaps matches TRBD2 (6 bases). Trimming removed 7 bases at V and 2 bases at J, with 12 bases between. The CDR3 runs to 13 residues. In germline, CDR1 is ENHRY, CDR2 SYGVKD. The CDR3 spells CAITAGYPYEQYF. The DNA of the CDR3 is TGTGCCATCACCGCGGGATACCCCTACGAGCAGTACTTC.

This clone was seen just once. The V gene is TRBV29-1, the J gene TRBJ1-5, with a possible D match to TRBD1 (5 bases). The CDR3 loop spans 12 amino acids. Germline CDR1 is SQVTM and CDR2 is ANQGSEA. V was trimmed by 4 bases and J by 4 bases, leaving 8 bases between them. CDR3 sequence: CSVGQMNQPQHF. The CDR3 coding sequence is TGCAGCGTTGGACAGATGAATCAGCCCCAGCATTTT.

The chain combines TRBV4-3 with TRBJ1-4; D gene ambiguous. Germline CDR1 LGHNA, CDR2 YSLEER. With 0 bases removed from V and 5 bases from J, the gap between germline ends came to 10 bases. The CDR3 covers 15 residues. The CDR3 sequence: CASSQEGRKNEKLFF. The CDR3 DNA is TGCGCCAGCAGCCAAGAGGGCAGAAAGAATGAAAAACTGTTTTTT.

This chain uses TRBV9 with TRBJ1-2, with 7 nucleotides matching TRBD1. The CDR3 extends over 15 amino acids. The germline V gene has CDR1 SGDLS and CDR2 YYNGEE. Trimming removed 1 base from V and 4 bases from J; junction bases left unmatched: 7. The CDR3 region is CASSVSLTGLYGYTF. DNA of the CDR3: TGTGCCAGCAGCGTAAGTTTGACAGGGCTCTATGGCTACACCTTC.

A few counts support this clone. The chain recombines TRBV6-5 with TRBJ2-1; TRBD1 might be the D (6 bases). Between the trimmed V and J ends, which lost 8 bases and 8 bases, there was a span of 22 bases. From germline, CDR1 is MNHEY and CDR2 SVGAGI. The CDR3 extends over 15 amino acids. The CDR3 sequence is CASRQTGLKSHEQFF. Here the CDR3 DNA reads TGTGCCAGCCGACAGACAGGTCTAAAGAGCCATGAGCAGTTCTTC.